The rows below give T cell receptor beta chains drawn from one sample of a study of blood T cell repertoires in COVID-19. Assay used: immunoSEQ multiplex PCR; TCRdb lists only in-frame clones, some missing. The sample shows approximately 75,000 clones, around 83% of them seen only once. The source material was peripheral blood. These TCRs come from a woman in her forties or fifties with acute or convalescent COVID-19. Both conserved end residues are part of each CDR3. The D gene is left open where the match is weak. For some rows the clone size is stated as once, few or many, or as a class when expanded; others skip it.

size,D,J,V,CDR3,DNA
NA,TRBD2,TRBJ2-7,TRBV4-1,CASSQPGLAGGPLKYEQYF,TGCGCCAGCAGCCAACCCGGACTAGCGGGAGGGCCGCTGAAGTACGAGCAGTACTTC
medium-sized,NA,TRBJ2-1,TRBV7-3,CASSLSGSAYNEQFF,TGTGCCAGCAGCTTATCAGGGTCAGCCTACAATGAGCAGTTCTTC
NA,NA,TRBJ1-5,TRBV28,CASSLSPGWGNQPQHF,TGTGCCAGCAGTTTATCGCCAGGCTGGGGCAATCAGCCCCAGCATTTT
NA,TRBD2,TRBJ2-3,TRBV27,CASSLSWGRAQYF,TGTGCCAGCAGTTTGTCCTGGGGGAGGGCGCAGTATTTT
few,NA,TRBJ2-1,TRBV18,CASSPAGFHNEQFF,TGTGCCAGCTCACCGGCAGGATTCCACAATGAGCAGTTCTTC
NA,NA,TRBJ2-7,TRBV2,CASSPDSPSSYEQYF,TGTGCCAGCAGTCCGGACAGCCCGAGCTCCTACGAGCAGTACTTC
NA,NA,TRBJ2-2,TRBV7-2,CASSWGQGGELFF,TGTGCCAGCAGTTGGGGGCAGGGCGGGGAGCTGTTTTTT
NA,TRBD2,TRBJ2-7,TRBV6-6,CASSRRGLRSSGSLTLPNEQYF,TGTGCCAGCAGTCGCAGGGGGCTGAGGTCTAGCGGGAGTTTAACTCTACCTAACGAGCAGTACTTC
NA,TRBD2,TRBJ2-2,TRBV2,CASSATSGLYAGELFF,TGTGCCAGCAGTGCAACTAGCGGGCTTTACGCCGGGGAGCTGTTTTTT
NA,NA,TRBJ2-2,TRBV11-2,CASSSAMWEHTGELFF,TGTGCCAGCAGCTCTGCTATGTGGGAGCACACCGGGGAGCTGTTTTTT
few,NA,TRBJ1-3,TRBV9,CASSVNRGFSGNTIYF,TGTGCCAGCAGCGTAAATAGGGGGTTCTCTGGAAACACCATATATTTT
NA,NA,TRBJ2-7,TRBV6-5,CASSYLGQNEQYF,TGTGCCAGCAGTTACTTGGGACAAAACGAGCAGTACTTC
NA,TRBD1,TRBJ1-6,TRBV2,CASRTGVFNSPLHF,TGTGCCAGCAGAACAGGGGTCTTCAATTCACCCCTCCACTTT
NA,TRBD1,TRBJ1-3,TRBV7-2,CASSQGAGNTIYF,TGTGCCAGCAGCCAGGGGGCGGGAAACACCATATATTTT
NA,NA,TRBJ1-6,TRBV7-2,CASRPGEGSSYNSPLHF,TGTGCCAGCAGACCCGGGGAGGGGAGCTCCTATAATTCACCCCTCCACTTT
NA,TRBD2,TRBJ2-1,TRBV7-9,CASSPGTSGLSYNEQFF,TGTGCCAGCAGCCCGGGGACTAGCGGCCTCTCCTACAATGAGCAGTTCTTC
NA,TRBD2,TRBJ2-7,TRBV7-2,CASSLRGTSGRGYEQYF,TGTGCCAGCAGCTTAAGGGGGACTAGCGGGAGGGGATACGAGCAGTACTTC
once,TRBD2,TRBJ2-7,TRBV10-3,CAISLGTTGERQYF,TGTGCCATCAGCCTCGGGACTACGGGGGAGCGGCAGTACTTC
NA,TRBD1,TRBJ2-7,TRBV27,CASSLLGTGKTGGSGEQYF,TGTGCCAGCAGTTTATTAGGGACAGGGAAGACCGGGGGCTCTGGCGAGCAGTACTTC
NA,NA,TRBJ1-2,TRBV25-1,CASTGAELAFVGGYTF,TGTGCCAGCACAGGGGCGGAGTTGGCTTTCGTTGGCGGCTACACCTTC
NA,NA,TRBJ2-7,TRBV28,CASSPPGLSSYEQYF,TGTGCCAGCAGTCCACCGGGACTGAGCTCCTACGAGCAGTACTTC
NA,TRBD2,TRBJ2-3,TRBV4-3,CASSLLAGATDTQYF,TGCGCCAGCAGCCTTCTAGCGGGGGCCACAGATACGCAGTATTTT
NA,NA,TRBJ2-1,TRBV10-3,CAISDVARSSYNEQFF,TGTGCCATCAGTGACGTAGCCCGAAGCTCCTACAATGAGCAGTTCTTC